The 7 T cell receptor beta chains below come from one sample, sequenced in a study of T cell repertoires in ileal Crohn's disease. The time point was: inflamed ileum from the surgical specimen. Profiled with immunoSEQ multiplex PCR; TCRdb holds only in-frame clones, not every one. The sample includes 13,000 to 15,000 clones, around 79% of them seen just once. Specimen: ileal tissue. The receptor source for this set is an adult with Crohn's disease.

V usage is TRBV5-6 and J usage is TRBJ2-7, with TRBD2 as a possible D gene (6 bases). The germline V gene has CDR1 SGHDT and CDR2 YYEEEE. V was shortened by 4 bases and J by 3 bases, with 20 bases between the two germline ends. The CDR3 length is 16 residues. The CDR3 here is CASSRYTGTAYYEQYF. The CDR3 DNA is TGTGCCAGCAGCAGATACACCGGGACTGCCTACTACGAGCAGTACTTC.

The V and J genes are TRBV6-1 and TRBJ2-5, with 15 bases matching TRBD2. The V gene's germline CDR1 is MNHNS and CDR2 SASEGT. V shed 5 bases and J 5 bases; nucleotides not matched to a gene: 3. The CDR3 is made up of 15 amino acids. The CDR3 nucleotides are TGTGCCAGCAGTTCGGGACTAGCGGGGGGCGAGACCCAGTACTTC. Amino acids: CASSSGLAGGETQYF.

The chain has TRBV19 and TRBJ2-7; D perhaps matches TRBD2 (5 bases). Germline V lookup: CDR1 LNHDA, CDR2 SQIVND (reference sequence). Trimming removed 1 base from V and 6 bases from J, with 13 bases in between. CDR3 length: 14 residues. CDR3 sequence: CASSIVGEGREQYF. The DNA for the CDR3 is TGTGCCAGTAGTATAGTCGGGGAAGGGCGCGAGCAGTACTTC.

The chain links TRBV6-5 to TRBJ1-1; no clear D. The CDR3 is 14 amino acids. Germline assignment: CDR1 MNHEY and CDR2 SVGAGI. Trimming removed 2 bases from V and 4 bases from J, with 11 bases in between. CDR3: CASSYGRASTEAFF. CDR3 sequence (DNA): TGTGCCAGCAGTTACGGGAGGGCAAGCACTGAAGCTTTCTTT.

This clone was seen just once. The chain recombines TRBV6-6 with TRBJ2-3; 10 bases align to TRBD2. Germline CDR1 and CDR2: MNHNY and SVGAGI (reference sequence). This CDR3 has 16 residues. With 4 bases clipped from V and 1 base from J, the junction kept 5 bases outside the gene matches. CDR3 sequence (DNA): TGTGCCAGCAGTTTAAAAGGACTAGCGGGCACAGATACGCAGTATTTT. Its translation: CASSLKGLAGTDTQYF.

The V call is TRBV9, the J call TRBJ1-1, with 8 bases lining up with TRBD1. This CDR3 has 17 amino acids. J lost 0 bases, V lost 0 bases, and 7 bases had no gene match. Germline CDR1 is SGDLS and CDR2 is YYNGEE. CDR3 region: CASSVAARGRLNTEAFF. As DNA, the CDR3 is TGTGCCAGCAGCGTAGCCGCCAGGGGGCGGCTGAACACTGAAGCTTTCTTT.

Regarding this clone: This CDR3 is also generated by other DNA sequences in the sample. The chain carries TRBV30 and TRBJ1-2, with no clear D. Per germline, CDR1 GTSNPN and CDR2 SVGIG (reference sequence). V shed 0 bases and J shed 2 bases, with 10 bases lying between them. This CDR3 is built from 14 residues. CDR3 in amino acids: CAWSVLGRNYGYTF. In nucleotides, the CDR3 is TGTGCCTGGAGTGTACTGGGCCGGAACTATGGCTACACCTTC.